The rows below give T cell receptor beta chains drawn from one sample of a study of brain T cells in children with intractable seizures. Assay used: immunoSEQ multiplex PCR; TCRdb lists only in-frame clones, some missing. The sample holds under 400,000 clones; approximately 93% are singletons and the top ten take about 6%. Source: peripheral blood, taken 5 to 6 months after surgery. The source of these receptors is a boy in the first two years of life with tuberous sclerosis and intractable seizures. The CDR3 runs from the conserved cysteine through the conserved F or W.

>TRBV6-2/TRBV6-3|TRBJ2-5
CASSPLTGGPPRYQETQYF
>TRBV24-1|TRBJ1-2
CATSDPGQGNYGYTF
>TRBV25-1|TRBJ2-1
CASTPDHSDNEQFF
>TRBV2|TRBJ2-1
CASRQGGAYNEQFF
>TRBV12-3/TRBV12-4|TRBJ2-3
CASTGGTDTQYF
>TRBV6-6|TRBJ1-3
CARGRSGNTIYF
>TRBV19|TRBJ1-3
CASSIGGASGNTIYF
>TRBV25-1|TRBJ2-7
CASSEWGDRESYEQYF
>TRBV28|TRBJ1-2
CASSLWTPSDYGYTF
>TRBV11-3|TRBJ2-7
CASAGTSGYEQYF
>TRBV9|TRBJ2-3
CASSVDGAGTDTQYF
>TRBV4-2|TRBJ1-3
CASSHPTGNGNTIYF
>TRBV4-1|TRBJ2-7
CASSQGTGLLYEQYF
>TRBV19|TRBJ1-2
CASSEEIDYGYTF
>TRBV27|TRBJ2-1
CASSLFAPSSYNEQFF
>TRBV3-1/TRBV3-2|TRBJ2-4
CASSPFGETRIAKNIQYF
>TRBV9|TRBJ1-4
CASSAGEKLFF
>TRBV27|TRBJ2-5
CASSLYKDGETQYF
>TRBV2|TRBJ1-5
CASSMNREGSNQPQHF
>TRBV12-5|TRBJ2-2
CASSREGPGGELFF
>TRBV24-1|TRBJ1-1
CATKKSEVAEAFF
>TRBV5-4|TRBJ2-7
CASSLVSSVGPYEQYF
>TRBV5-1|TRBJ1-2
CASSFSRTGRGYTF
>TRBV14|TRBJ1-4
CASSQERDEKLFF